Presented here are 18 T cell receptor beta chains from one specimen sequenced in a study of CD8 T cells in ankylosing spondylitis. TCRdb recomputed calls from the 5' RACE reads with MiXCR, one row per CDR3 protein. The data hold some 700,000 distinct CDR3 sequences, with 15% to 20% observed a single time. General study points: Ankylosing spondylitis blood appeared to carry a characteristic TCR beta motif of 7 or 8 highly homologous variants.

Their target antigens are unknown. Sequenced: blood, either unsorted or a sorted T cell fraction (not recorded which). The receptors were gathered from a male donor with ankylosing spondylitis.

This clonotype was counted a few times. The chain links TRBV13 to TRBJ2-1; 9 positions agree with TRBD1. Per germline, CDR1 PRHDT and CDR2 FYEKMQ (reference sequence). This CDR3 region has 14 residues. After removal of 5 bases from V and 7 bases from J, the junction contained 6 bases not matched to a gene. The CDR3 nucleotides are TGTGCCAGCAGCACAGGGGGCAATAGGAATGAGCAGTTCTTC. Residues: CASSTGGNRNEQFF.

This chain connects TRBV28 to TRBJ2-6; possible D gene TRBD2, 5 bases. The CDR3 is 14 amino acids. Per germline, CDR1 MDHEN and CDR2 SYDVKM. Trimming pared 5 bases from V and 4 bases from J, leaving 9 bases between. CDR3 residues: CASSGGAGANVLTF. CDR3 nucleotide sequence: TGTGCCAGCAGTGGAGGAGCCGGGGCCAACGTCCTGACTTTC.

This chain uses TRBV20-1 with TRBJ2-1; 13 positions agree with TRBD2. The CDR3 covers 14 residues. With V trimmed by 5 bases and J by 8 bases, 6 bases remained unmatched. Germline V CDR1 and CDR2: DFQATT, SNEGSKA (reference sequence). CDR3 sequence (DNA): TGCAGTGCTTCGGGGACTAGCGGGACCCATGAGCAGTTCTTC. Its protein product is CSASGTSGTHEQFF.

This clonotype was detected only once. CDR3 coding DNA: TGTGCCAGCAGTTTAGTTCCCCCCCCATCACCCCTCCACTTT. Residues: CASSLVPPPSPLHF. The rearrangement uses TRBV12-3 or TRBV12-4 and TRBJ1-6; D is unclear. The CDR3 spans 14 residues. V was shortened by 1 base and J by 10 bases, with 11 bases between the two germline ends.

This rearrangement joins TRBV7-6 to TRBJ2-7; 8 positions agree with TRBD1. The CDR3 spans 15 residues. J lost 4 bases, V lost 5 bases, and 10 bases had no gene match. From germline, CDR1 is SGHVS and CDR2 FNYEAQ. DNA of the CDR3: TGTGCCAGCAGCCCCCAGGGGGCTGACTCTTACGAGCAGTACTTC. Residues: CASSPQGADSYEQYF. Full variable domain (missing parts from reference TRBV7-6 and TRBJ2-7): GAGVSQSPRYKVTKRGQDVALRCDPISGHVSLYWYRQALGQGPEFLTYFNYEAQQDKSGLPNDRFSAERPEGSISTLTIQRTEQRDSAMYRCASSPQGADSYEQYFGPGTRLTVT.

The chain employs TRBV20-1 and TRBJ2-1; 9 nucleotides align to TRBD2. CDR1 and CDR2 from the germline V gene are DFQATT and SNEGSKA (reference sequence). This CDR3 has 14 residues. V trimming: 5 bases; J trimming: 6 bases; junction bases outside the gene matches: 8. CDR3 DNA: TGCAGTGCTCCAGTAGCGGGAGTCGGCAATGAGCAGTTCTTC. Protein product: CSAPVAGVGNEQFF.

The V gene is TRBV15, the J gene TRBJ2-5; 9 bases are a match to TRBD2. This CDR3 contains 17 residues. CDR1 is LNHNV, CDR2 YYDKDF, per germline (reference sequence). Unmatched junction bases numbered 10, after V lost 0 bases and J lost 5 bases. CDR3 sequence (DNA): TGTGCCACCAGCAGAGATCATAGCGGGAGAGAGGCGGAGACCCAGTACTTC. Residues: CATSRDHSGREAETQYF.

This clonotype was counted between two and nine times. The rearrangement uses TRBV4-1 and TRBJ2-7; perhaps TRBD2 as D (5 bases). CDR3 length: 17 amino acids. The V gene's germline CDR1 is MGHRA and CDR2 YSYEKL. V was pared by 0 bases and J by 7 bases, with 22 bases between. The CDR3 DNA sequence: TGCGCCAGCAGCCAAGATGGGAGCGTAAACCCCTCGGGAGAGCAGTACTTC. Protein sequence: CASSQDGSVNPSGEQYF.

The chain combines TRBV10-3 with TRBJ1-1, with TRBD1 matching over 8 bases. With V trimmed by 2 bases and J by 8 bases, 4 bases remained unmatched. Germline V gene sequence: CDR1 ENHRY, CDR2 SYGVKD. The CDR3 runs 13 residues. For the CDR3, the DNA is TGTGCCATCAGTGAGACCGGACAGGGCGAAGCTTTCTTT. This translates into CAISETGQGEAFF.

This clonotype has ten or more counts. The gene calls are TRBV7-9 and TRBJ1-2; D is uncertain. Trimming took off 2 bases at V and 2 bases at J, with 6 bases between the two ends. The CDR3 covers 13 residues. Germline-derived CDR1 and CDR2 are SEHNR and FQNEAQ (reference sequence). CDR3 nucleotides: TGTGCCAGCAGCTTATTGGGAAACTATGGCTACACCTTC. Translating it yields CASSLLGNYGYTF. The full variable domain, with the rest looked up from reference TRBV7-9 and TRBJ1-2, is DTGVSQNPRHKITKRGQNVTFRCDPISEHNRLYWYRQTLGQGPEFLTYFQNEAQLEKSRLLSDRFSAERPKGSFSTLEIQRTEQGDSAMYLCASSLLGNYGYTFGSGTRLTVV.

This chain uses TRBV20-1 with TRBJ2-1; possibly TRBD2 for D (5 bases). The CDR3 loop spans 14 amino acids. V dropped 3 bases and J dropped 4 bases, with 13 bases sitting between them. Looked up from germline, CDR1 is DFQATT and CDR2 is SNEGSKA (reference sequence). CDR3 protein: CSASEGNTYNEQFF. The CDR3 coding sequence is TGCAGTGCTAGTGAGGGAAACACTTACAATGAGCAGTTCTTC.

This clonotype was seen more than once but under ten times. The rearrangement uses TRBV5-5 and TRBJ2-3, with D possibly TRBD1 on 6 matching bases. The CDR3 spans 16 residues. CDR1 SGHKS and CDR2 YYEKEE come from the germline V gene (reference sequence). V gave up 0 bases and J gave up 3 bases, with 14 bases separating them. CDR3 loop: CASSLVTGKGTDTQYF. CDR3 nucleotide sequence: TGTGCCAGCAGCTTGGTCACAGGGAAGGGGACAGATACGCAGTATTTT.

The gene calls are TRBV21-1 and TRBJ2-1; TRBD2, the table's D call, was not compared with the DNA. TRBV21-1 is termed a pseudogene. This CDR3 is 21 amino acids long. The CDR3 DNA follows: TGTGCCAGCAGCCCCAGCGGGAGGGCCATCCCCACAACTATTAACTACAATGAGCAGTTCTTC. It codes for CASSPSGRAIPTTINYNEQFF.

The genes are TRBV2 and TRBJ2-7, with TRBD2 matching 7 bases. CDR1 is SNHLY, CDR2 FYNNEI, per germline. The CDR3 is made up of 13 amino acids. V trimming: 6 bases; J trimming: 4 bases; junction bases outside the gene matches: 6. The CDR3 spells CASSGGSIYEQYF. In nucleotides, the CDR3 is TGTGCCAGCAGCGGCGGGAGCATTTACGAGCAGTACTTC.

The chain couples TRBV29-1 to TRBJ2-5; TRBD2 agrees at 14 bases. With V trimmed by 1 base and J by 3 bases, 7 bases remained unmatched. The CDR3 totals 17 residues. Germline CDR1 and CDR2: SQVTM and ANQGSEA. The CDR3 DNA sequence: TGCAGCGTTGAAGGAGCTCCGGGACTAGCGGGAGAAGAGACCCAGTACTTC. Residues: CSVEGAPGLAGEETQYF.

The V call is TRBV10-3, the J call TRBJ2-2, with TRBD2 identical over 12 bases. The CDR3 runs 17 residues. The germline V gene encodes CDR1 ENHRY and CDR2 SYGVKD. Trimming at V came to 6 bases and at J to 7 bases, leaving 12 bases not matched to a gene. Here the CDR3 DNA reads TGTGCCATCAGCGGACTTCTAGCGGGAGGGGCTAACGGGGAGCTGTTTTTT. This codes for CAISGLLAGGANGELFF.

The V and J genes are TRBV29-1 and TRBJ2-1; perhaps D is TRBD1 or TRBD2 (5 bases each). CDR1 and CDR2 from the germline V gene are SQVTM and ANQGSEA. This CDR3 region has 16 residues. V shed 0 bases and J shed 2 bases, with 14 bases lying between them. CDR3 bases: TGCAGCGTTGAAGATCTCGGGGACCGAACCTACAATGAGCAGTTCTTC. Amino acid sequence: CSVEDLGDRTYNEQFF.

This chain uses TRBV12-3 or TRBV12-4 with TRBJ2-7; no clear D. V was clipped by 1 base and J by 0 bases, with 7 bases between them. The CDR3 is made up of 14 amino acids. The CDR3 reads CASSLVSISYEQYF. In DNA, the CDR3 is TGTGCCAGCAGTTTAGTAAGCATCTCCTACGAGCAGTACTTC.